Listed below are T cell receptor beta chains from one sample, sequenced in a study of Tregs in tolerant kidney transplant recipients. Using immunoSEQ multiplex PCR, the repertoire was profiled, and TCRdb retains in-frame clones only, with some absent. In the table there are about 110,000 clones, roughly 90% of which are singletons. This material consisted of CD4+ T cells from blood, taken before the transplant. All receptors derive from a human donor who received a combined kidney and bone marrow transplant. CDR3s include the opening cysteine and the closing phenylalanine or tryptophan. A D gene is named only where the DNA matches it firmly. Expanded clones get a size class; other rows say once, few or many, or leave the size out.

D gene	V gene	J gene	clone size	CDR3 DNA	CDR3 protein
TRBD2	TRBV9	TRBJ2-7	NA	TGTGCCAGCAGCGTAGAGACTAGCGGTACCTACGAGCAGTACTTC	CASSVETSGTYEQYF
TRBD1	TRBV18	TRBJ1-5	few	TGTGCCAGCTCACCAAGACAGGGGGCCGATCAGCCCCAGCATTTT	CASSPRQGADQPQHF
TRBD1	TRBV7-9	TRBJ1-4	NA	TGTGCCAGCAGCTTAACTCAGGGGGCAGGGAAACTGTTTTTT	CASSLTQGAGKLFF
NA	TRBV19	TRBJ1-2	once	TGTGCCAGTAGAGAGCCAGGGATCATCCACTATGGCTACACCTTC	CASREPGIIHYGYTF
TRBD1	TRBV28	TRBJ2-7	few	TGTGCCAGCAGTTTATGGGACAGGGATGCAAGCGAGCAGTACTTC	CASSLWDRDASEQYF
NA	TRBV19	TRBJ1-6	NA	TGTGCCAGTAGTATTTTCGGACAGAGCTCGAATTCACCCCTCCACTTT	CASSIFGQSSNSPLHF
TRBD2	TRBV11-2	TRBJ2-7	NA	TGTGCCAGCAGCTCACCGCGGGGGGCCTCCTACGAGCAGTACTTC	CASSSPRGASYEQYF
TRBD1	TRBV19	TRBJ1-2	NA	TGTGCCAGTAGTTTAACCGGGACAGGGGTTCAGAACTATGGCTACACCTTC	CASSLTGTGVQNYGYTF
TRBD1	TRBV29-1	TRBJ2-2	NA	TGCAGCGTTGCAGGGGGCGAAGGTTACGGGGAGCTGTTTTTT	CSVAGGEGYGELFF
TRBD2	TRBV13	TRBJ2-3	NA	TGTGCCAGCAGCTCCAAACTAGCGGGAACGGATACGCAGTATTTT	CASSSKLAGTDTQYF
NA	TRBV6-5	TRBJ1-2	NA	TGTGCCAGCAGCCCAGGGGAAACCTATGGCTACACCTTC	CASSPGETYGYTF
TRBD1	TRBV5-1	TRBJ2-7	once	TGCGCCAGCAGCGGCGGGACAGGGTCTACCTACGAGCAGTACTTC	CASSGGTGSTYEQYF
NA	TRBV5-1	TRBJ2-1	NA	TGCGCCAGCAGCTTAGCTGGGTCCGGGGTTAGCGATGAGCAGTTCTTC	CASSLAGSGVSDEQFF
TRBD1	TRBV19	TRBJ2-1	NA	TGTGCCAGTAGTGGGACAGGTGCTTTGGGTGGGAATGAGCAGTTCTTC	CASSGTGALGGNEQFF
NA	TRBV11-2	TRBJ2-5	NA	TGTGCCAGCAGCCTCATCGGGATAGCGGTCGGTATTGAGACCCAGTACTTC	CASSLIGIAVGIETQYF
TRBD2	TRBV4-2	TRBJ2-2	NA	TGTGCCAGCAGCCAAGATTTAGGGGCTAGCGGGGGGGCCCGGAACACCGGGGAGCTGTTTTTT	CASSQDLGASGGARNTGELFF
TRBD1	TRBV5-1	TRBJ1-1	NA	TGCGCCAGCAGCTTATTAGCAGGGGGCGTAACTGAAGCTTTCTTT	CASSLLAGGVTEAFF
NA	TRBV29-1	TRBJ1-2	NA	TGCAGCGTGGGCACAGGGCATCGCGACTACACCTTC	CSVGTGHRDYTF
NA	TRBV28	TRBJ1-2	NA	TGTGCCAGCAGCTCCCCGGGGTCTAACTATGGCTACACCTTC	CASSSPGSNYGYTF
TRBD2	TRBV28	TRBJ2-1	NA	TGTGCCAGCAGTTCCCTGACTAGCGACATCAATGAGCAGTTCTTC	CASSSLTSDINEQFF
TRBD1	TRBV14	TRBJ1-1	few	TGTGCCAGCAGCCAACTTGACAGGGGTGAAGCTTTCTTT	CASSQLDRGEAFF
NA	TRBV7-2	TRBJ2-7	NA	TGTGCCAGCAGCGGACAGGGAGGGGCCTACGAGCAGTACTTC	CASSGQGGAYEQYF
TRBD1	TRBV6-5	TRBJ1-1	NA	TGTGCCAGCAGTTACTCGTGGACAGGGAACACTGAAGCTTTCTTT	CASSYSWTGNTEAFF
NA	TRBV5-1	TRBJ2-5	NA	TGCGCCAGCAGCTTGGAGGTGGGGGGGCCTCGGGAGACCCAGTACTTC	CASSLEVGGPRETQYF
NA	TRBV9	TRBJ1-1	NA	TGTGCCAGCAGCGTACTATTGAACACTGAAGCTTTCTTT	CASSVLLNTEAFF
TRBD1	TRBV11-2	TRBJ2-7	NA	TGTGCCAGCAGCCCCCTCCGGGACAGCTCCTACGAGCAGTACTTC	CASSPLRDSSYEQYF
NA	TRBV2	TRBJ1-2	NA	TGTGCCAGCAGCGGCATATCTAGAAACTATGGCTACACCTTC	CASSGISRNYGYTF
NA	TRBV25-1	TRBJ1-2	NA	TGTGCCAGCGAAGGGTGGACAAGGGGTGGCTACACCTTC	CASEGWTRGGYTF
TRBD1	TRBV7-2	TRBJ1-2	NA	TGTGCCAGCAGCTCCAGACAGGGTTTCTATGGCTACACCTTC	CASSSRQGFYGYTF
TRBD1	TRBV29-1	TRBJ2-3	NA	TGCAGCGCCCGACAGGGCCTGGGTGCAGATACGCAGTATTTT	CSARQGLGADTQYF
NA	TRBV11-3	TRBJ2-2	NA	TGTGCCAGCAGCTTAGATGGGGGCCCGGGCACCGGGGAGCTGTTTTTT	CASSLDGGPGTGELFF
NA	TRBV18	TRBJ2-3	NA	TGTGCCAGCTCACCACAAAGTATCGGGGCAGATACGCAGTATTTT	CASSPQSIGADTQYF
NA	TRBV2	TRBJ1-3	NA	TGTGCCAGCGGGCAAGGAGGCGGTAAAGGAAACACCATATATTTT	CASGQGGGKGNTIYF
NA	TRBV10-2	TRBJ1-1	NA	TGCGCCAGCAGTAGGCAGGGGAACACTGAAGCTTTCTTT	CASSRQGNTEAFF
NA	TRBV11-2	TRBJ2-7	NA	TGTGCCAGCAGCCGAAGGACAGATATCTACGAGCAGTACTTC	CASSRRTDIYEQYF
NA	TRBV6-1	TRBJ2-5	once	TGTGCCAGCACGCGGGGTGAGCGGTTGGCCCAGTACTTC	CASTRGERLAQYF
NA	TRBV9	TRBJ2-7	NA	TGTGCCAGCAGCGTAGAACCGAAACTCTCCTACGAGCAGTACTTC	CASSVEPKLSYEQYF
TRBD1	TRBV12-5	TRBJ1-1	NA	TGTGCTAGCGCGACAGGGGGAAGGAGGGCTTTCTTT	CASATGGRRAFF
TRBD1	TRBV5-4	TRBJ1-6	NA	TGTGCCAGCAGCCCTCGTGGGACAGGGTCTGTCCACTTT	CASSPRGTGSVHF
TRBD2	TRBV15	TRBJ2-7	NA	TGTGCCACCAGCAGAGATGCTGGGACTAGCGGGAGATACGAGCAGTACTTC	CATSRDAGTSGRYEQYF
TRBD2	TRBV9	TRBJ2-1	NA	TGTGCCAGCAGCTCTAGCGGGGGTGACAATGAGCAGTTCTTC	CASSSSGGDNEQFF
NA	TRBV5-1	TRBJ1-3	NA	TGCGCCAGCAGCTTGGGGGACATCTCTGGAAACACCATATATTTT	CASSLGDISGNTIYF
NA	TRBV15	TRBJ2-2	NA	TGTGCCACCAGTACAGGGTACGGGGAGCTGTTTTTT	CATSTGYGELFF
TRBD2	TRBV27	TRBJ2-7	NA	TGTGCCAGCACCGGGACTAGCGGGGGTCACTACGAGCAGTACTTC	CASTGTSGGHYEQYF
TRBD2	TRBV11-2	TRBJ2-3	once	TGTGCCAGCAGCCCCTTGGACAACGGGAGGTGGACAGATACGCAGTATTTT	CASSPLDNGRWTDTQYF
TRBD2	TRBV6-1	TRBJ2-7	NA	TGTGCCAGCAGTGTAGCGGGCCCATACGAGCAGTACTTC	CASSVAGPYEQYF
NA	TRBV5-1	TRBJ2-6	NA	TGCGCCAGCAGCTCTGCAACGACAGGCTCTGGGGCCAACGTCCTGACTTTC	CASSSATTGSGANVLTF
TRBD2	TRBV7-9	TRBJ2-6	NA	TGTGCCAGCCAGCGGGAGTTGGGTTCTGGGGCCAACGTCCTGACTTTC	CASQRELGSGANVLTF